This TCR beta chain is drawn from a study of glioma-infiltrating T cells after dendritic cell vaccination. Looking at the study overall: Dendritic cell vaccination trial patients had either newly diagnosed or recurrent glioblastoma.

To note about this clone: Antigen specificity is unknown.

General study findings and limits: Longer survival after dendritic cell vaccination followed higher pretreatment TIL content.

Up to 2 ug genomic DNA was used for TCRB CDR3 amplification. TCRdb's table, derived via immunoSEQ multiplex PCR, lists solely in-frame clones and lacks some. The data contain 65,000 to 80,000 clones, around 81% of them seen just once; the ten biggest clones take up roughly 7.9%. The germline CDR1 and CDR2 sequences are SGHVS and FQNEAQ. The CDR3 totals 14 residues. V was pared by 4 bases and J by 2 bases, with 12 bases between. Before vaccination, two weeks after the third vaccination, and at progression, PBMC were collected. Sequences were derived from blood, sampled before dendritic cell vaccination. This clonotype was sampled from a human donor with glioblastoma. The chain is built from TRBV7-8 and TRBJ2-7; D may be TRBD2 (5 bases). The CDR3 sequence is CASSSNGIAYEQYF. CDR3 nucleotide sequence: TGTGCCAGCAGCTCCAACGGGATTGCCTACGAGCAGTACTTC.